The clone carrying this TCR beta chain was counted at least ten times. The data belong to a study of breast tumors, draining lymph nodes, adjacent tissues. TCRdb re-called the multiplex PCR reads with MiXCR, one entry per CDR3 protein. Of 66,000 or so distinct CDR3 sequences listed, 40% to 45% are singletons. The V end was cut by 1 base, the J end by 3 bases, with 14 bases between. The CDR3 has 16 amino acids. Per the germline V gene, CDR1 is SGDLS and CDR2 is YYNGEE. Sequenced input: breast tumor tissue. This sequence originates from a female donor with breast cancer. Some clones in this sample may be carry-over from other donors' samples. The genes are TRBV9 and TRBJ2-1; TRBD2 is a possible D gene (5 bases). CDR3 in DNA: TGTGCCAGCAGCGTATCCGCGGGTCCCGGCTACAATGAGCAGTTCTTC. This codes for CASSVSAGPGYNEQFF.